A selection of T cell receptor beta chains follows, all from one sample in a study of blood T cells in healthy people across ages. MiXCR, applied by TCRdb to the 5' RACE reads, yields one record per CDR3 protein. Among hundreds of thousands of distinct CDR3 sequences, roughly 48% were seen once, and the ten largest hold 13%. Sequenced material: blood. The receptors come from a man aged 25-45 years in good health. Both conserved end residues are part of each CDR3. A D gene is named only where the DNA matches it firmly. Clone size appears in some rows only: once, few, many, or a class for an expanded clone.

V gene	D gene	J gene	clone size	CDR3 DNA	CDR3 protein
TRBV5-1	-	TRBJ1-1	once	TGCGCCGGCAGCTACCCGACCACTGAAGCTTTCTTT	CAGSYPTTEAFF
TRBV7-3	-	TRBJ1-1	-	TGTGCCAGCAGGTGGACAGCTAACACTGAAGCTTTCTTT	CASRWTANTEAFF
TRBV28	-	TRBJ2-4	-	TGTGCCAGCAGTTTTAAGGGGGGGCAGTACTTC	CASSFKGGQYF
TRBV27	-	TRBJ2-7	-	TGTGCCAGCAGTCCGAACAGGGACCGCTACGAGCAGTACTTC	CASSPNRDRYEQYF
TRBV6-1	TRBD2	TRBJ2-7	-	TGTGCCAGCAGCCGAACTAGCGGGCGATCCTACGAGCAGTACTTC	CASSRTSGRSYEQYF
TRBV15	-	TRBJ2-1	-	TGTGCCACCAGCACCGGGTCCTACAACAATGAGCAGTTCTTC	CATSTGSYNNEQFF
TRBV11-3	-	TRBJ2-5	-	TGTGCCAGCAGCGGTTCGGAAAACCAAGAGACCCAGTACTTC	CASSGSENQETQYF
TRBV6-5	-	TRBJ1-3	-	TGTGCCAGCAGTTACGGACATGGGCCGTGGGGAAACACCATATATTTT	CASSYGHGPWGNTIYF
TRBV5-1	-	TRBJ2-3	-	TGCGCCAGCAGCTTGGGTGGGGCGGCAGGTACAGATACGCAGTATTTT	CASSLGGAAGTDTQYF
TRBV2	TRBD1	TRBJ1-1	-	TGTGCCAGCAGGGCCACAGGGGACGACACTGAAGCTTTCTTT	CASRATGDDTEAFF
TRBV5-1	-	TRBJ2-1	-	TGCGCCAGCAGCTTGGTGGGGGTCCTCAATGAGCAGTTCTTC	CASSLVGVLNEQFF
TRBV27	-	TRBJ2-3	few	TGTGCCAGCAGTTTATGGCCGGCAGCTATTAATACGCAGTATTTT	CASSLWPAAINTQYF
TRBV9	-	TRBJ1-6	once	TGTGCCAGCAGCGTAGTCGGCAGGGCTAATTCACCCCTCCACTTT	CASSVVGRANSPLHF
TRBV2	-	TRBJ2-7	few	TGTGCCAGCAATCGGAACAGTTTATACGAGCAGTACTTC	CASNRNSLYEQYF
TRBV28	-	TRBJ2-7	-	TGTGCCAGCAGTTTAAATTATAGGGGCACTACCTACGAGCAGTACTTC	CASSLNYRGTTYEQYF
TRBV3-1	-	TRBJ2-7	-	TGTGCCAGCAGCCAAGGAGGGGAAGCCTACGAGCAGTACTTC	CASSQGGEAYEQYF
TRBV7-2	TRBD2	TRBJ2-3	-	TGTGCCAGCAGCTTAGACCCTCTAGCGGGGGGGCGCAAAGATACGCAGTATTTT	CASSLDPLAGGRKDTQYF
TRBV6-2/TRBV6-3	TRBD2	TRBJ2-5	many	TGTGCCAGCAGTTACGGCACACTAGCGGGGACTCAAGAGACCCAGTACTTC	CASSYGTLAGTQETQYF
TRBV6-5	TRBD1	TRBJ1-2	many	TGTGCCAGCAAAAGACCCGGGACAGGGGTGGTCACCTTC	CASKRPGTGVVTF
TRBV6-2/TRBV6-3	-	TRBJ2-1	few	TGTGCCAGCAGTTACACCGGGGAGCTTGGGCAGTTCTTC	CASSYTGELGQFF
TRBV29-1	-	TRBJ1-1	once	TGCAGCGGGCAGGGAACCGAAGCTTTCTTT	CSGQGTEAFF
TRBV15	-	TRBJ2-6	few	TGTGCCACCAGCAGAGACCGCGCACGCACCAACGTCCTGACTTTC	CATSRDRARTNVLTF
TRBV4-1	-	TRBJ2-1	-	TGCGCCAGCAGCCTACCGGATGGAAGGGAGCAGTTCTTC	CASSLPDGREQFF
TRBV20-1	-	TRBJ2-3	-	TGCAATGCTGTTGGGACAACTGGAGCCTATACGCAGTATTTT	CNAVGTTGAYTQYF
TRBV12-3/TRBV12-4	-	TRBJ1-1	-	TGTGCCAGCAGTTTTCGGACACAGAACACTGAAGCTTTCTTT	CASSFRTQNTEAFF
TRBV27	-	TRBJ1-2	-	TGTGCCAGCAGGAAAGGGGTCGATGGCTACACCTTC	CASRKGVDGYTF
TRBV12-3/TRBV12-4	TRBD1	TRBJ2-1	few	TGTGCCAGCAGTTTCTCGTACTCCGGGACAGGTGCAAGCAATGAGCAGTTCTTC	CASSFSYSGTGASNEQFF
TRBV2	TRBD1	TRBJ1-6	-	TGTGCCAGCAGCGCGCAGGAGACAGGGATTGGATCACCCCTCCACTTT	CASSAQETGIGSPLHF
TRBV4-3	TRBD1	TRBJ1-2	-	TGCGCCAGCAGCCAAGATCTGGGGACAGGGGAAACCTATGGCTACACCTTC	CASSQDLGTGETYGYTF
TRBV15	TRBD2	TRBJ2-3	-	TGTGCCACCAGCAGAGGTAGTAGCGGGTCCACAGATACGCAGTATTTT	CATSRGSSGSTDTQYF
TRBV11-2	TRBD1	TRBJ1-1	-	TGTGCCAGCAGCGAGGGGACAGACACTGAAGCTTTCTTT	CASSEGTDTEAFF
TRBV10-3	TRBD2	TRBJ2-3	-	TGTGCCATCAGTGAGATCACTAGCGGATACACAGATACGCAGTATTTT	CAISEITSGYTDTQYF
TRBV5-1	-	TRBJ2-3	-	TGCGCCAGCAGCTTGGAAGGTTTCTTCACAGATACGCAGTATTTT	CASSLEGFFTDTQYF
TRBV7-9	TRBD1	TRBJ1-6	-	TGTGCCAGCAGCTTGGGGACAGGGGATTATAATTCACCCCTCCACTTT	CASSLGTGDYNSPLHF
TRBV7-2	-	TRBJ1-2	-	TGTGCCAGCAGCTCAGCGCAATGGCAGGAGTATGGCTACACCTTC	CASSSAQWQEYGYTF
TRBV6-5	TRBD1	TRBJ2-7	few	TGTGCCAGCAGTTCACCGGGACAGGGGTTAGGCGAGCAGTACTTC	CASSSPGQGLGEQYF
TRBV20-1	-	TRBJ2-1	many	TGCAGTGCCACCACCGCCCTGGGGTACAATGAGCAGTTCTTC	CSATTALGYNEQFF
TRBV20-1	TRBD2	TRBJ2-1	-	TGCAGTAGCCAAGAGCGGGAGGGACACAATGAGCAGTTCTTC	CSSQEREGHNEQFF
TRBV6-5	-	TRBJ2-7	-	TGTGCCAGCAGCCCCCCTGGGGCAGGGCTCTACGAGCAGTACTTC	CASSPPGAGLYEQYF
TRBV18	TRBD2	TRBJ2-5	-	TGTGCCAGCTCACCACCGAAGCGGGGGGTTGGAGAGACCCAGTACTTC	CASSPPKRGVGETQYF
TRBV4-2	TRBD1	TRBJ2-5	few	TGTGCCAGCAGCCAACTGGGACAGGGCCAGGAGACCCAGTACTTC	CASSQLGQGQETQYF
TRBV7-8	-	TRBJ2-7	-	TGTGCCAGCAGCCTACACTCTCAGGGGTACGAGCAGTACTTC	CASSLHSQGYEQYF
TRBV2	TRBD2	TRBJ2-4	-	TGTGCCAGCAGCCAGGGACTAGCGGGGTTGGTAGCCAAAAACATTCAGTACTTC	CASSQGLAGLVAKNIQYF
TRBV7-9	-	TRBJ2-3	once	TGTGCCAGCAGCTTAGCGACGGGGGCTAGGAAGGATACGCAGTATTTT	CASSLATGARKDTQYF
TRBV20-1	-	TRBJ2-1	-	TGCAGTGCTAGACGCCGACAGAACCAAGAGACCCAGTTCTTC	CSARRRQNQETQFF
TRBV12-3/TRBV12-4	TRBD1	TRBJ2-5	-	TGTGCCAGCAGTTTGACAGGGGCCTACAATGAGCAGTACTTC	CASSLTGAYNEQYF
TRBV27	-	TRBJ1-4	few	TGTGCCAGCAGTTCCAGGGAGAATGAAAAACTGTTTTTT	CASSSRENEKLFF
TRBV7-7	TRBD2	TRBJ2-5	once	TGTGCTAGCAGCCCAGCGGGGGACGAGACCCAGTACTTC	CASSPAGDETQYF
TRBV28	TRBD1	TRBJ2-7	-	TGTGCCACCACCGACAGGGGGTTCGAGCAGTACTTC	CATTDRGFEQYF
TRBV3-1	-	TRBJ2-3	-	TGTGCCAGCAGCCAAGTCCCCTTCGCGCGAGGGTCTAGCACAGATACGCAGTATTTT	CASSQVPFARGSSTDTQYF
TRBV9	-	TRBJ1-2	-	TGTGCCAGCAGCGTAGAATCCGAATCTAACTATGGCTACACCTTC	CASSVESESNYGYTF